This TCR beta chain was documented in a study of CD8 T cells in ankylosing spondylitis. Findings and caveats of the study: Made up of eight or nine highly homologous variants, a TCR beta motif appeared characteristic of ankylosing spondylitis blood. Within peripheral blood, clones linked to disease were CD8+ and relatively rare. Within matched ankylosing spondylitis synovial fluid, disease-linked clones were reportedly significantly enriched. Both synovial fluid and blood in reactive arthritis had previously been reported to carry some motif variants.

TCRdb ran MiXCR on the 5' RACE reads and lists one entry per CDR3 protein. The sample has 250,000 to 350,000 distinct CDR3 sequences, less than 25% seen once. Trimming removed 6 bases from V and 7 bases from J; junction bases left unmatched: 12. There are 14 residues in the CDR3. Per the germline V gene, CDR1 is DFQATT and CDR2 is SNEGSKA (reference sequence). This clonotype occurred many times. Its cognate antigen is unknown. This TCR derives from a female donor with ankylosing spondylitis or in good health (not recorded which). Sequenced sample: blood, either unsorted or a sorted T cell fraction (not recorded which). The V call is TRBV20-1, the J call TRBJ2-7, with TRBD1 matching over 10 bases. CDR3 in DNA: TGCAGTGCCCCCTCGGACAGGGGGAGTAGGGAGCAGTACTTC. Translated: CSAPSDRGSREQYF.